The 23 T cell receptor beta chains reported below all come from one sample, sequenced in a study of regulatory T cells in long-lasting Graves disease. Time point indicated: newly diagnosed GD, antithyroid drugs for less than 3 months. Scientists built the TCR library using RNA that was extracted from PBMCs. iRepertoire HTBI primers and Arm-PCR of CDR3 regions built TCR beta libraries. TCRdb fed the multiplex PCR reads into MiXCR, producing one record per CDR3 protein. The data contain 550,000 to 700,000 distinct CDR3 sequences, about 16% of them singletons. The sample was also linked to a second study, of T cells in Graves' hyperthyroidism and ophthalmopathy.

The specimen comprised peripheral blood mononuclear cells (PBMCs), sampled at new diagnosis, from a patient treated with antithyroid drugs. The receptors were gathered from a young man with Graves disease.

The CDR3 reads CASSLSLQRDEQYF. The DNA of the CDR3 is TGTGCCAGCAGCTTGAGCCTCCAACGGGACGAGCAGTACTTC. The J gene is TRBJ2-7, the V gene TRBV5-6; D is unresolved. The length of the CDR3 is 14 residues. V was trimmed by 1 base and J by 5 bases, leaving 13 bases between them. Per the germline V gene, CDR1 is SGHDT and CDR2 is YYEEEE.

This clonotype was recorded many times. This chain links TRBV29-1 with TRBJ2-7; 9 bases are shared with TRBD1. There are 15 residues in the CDR3. Looked up from germline, CDR1 is SQVTM and CDR2 is ANQGSEA. V lost 1 base, J lost 2 bases, and 6 bases stayed unmatched. CDR3 bases: TGCAGCGTTGAAGTATGGGACAGGGAGCCCTACGAGCAGTACTTC. Protein product: CSVEVWDREPYEQYF.

Many counts were recorded for this clonotype. The chain links TRBV20-1 to TRBJ1-5; unclear D gene. CDR3 length: 14 amino acids. Trimming took 3 bases from V and 7 from J, leaving 16 bases between them. Germline-derived CDR1 and CDR2 are DFQATT and SNEGSKA (reference sequence). The CDR3 nucleotides read TGCAGTGCTAGTAGCCTGGACGGTATACAGCCCCAGCATTTT. It encodes CSASSLDGIQPQHF.

The sample holds many counts of this clonotype. J is TRBJ2-5 and V is TRBV5-1; 13 bases fit TRBD2. CDR1 is SGHRS and CDR2 is YFSETQ in the germline V gene. Trimming took 4 bases from V and 2 from J; bases not matched to a gene: 5. The CDR3 runs 16 residues. CDR3 sequence (DNA): TGCGCCAGCAGCCCACAGGGACTAGCGGGGCAAGAGACCCAGTACTTC. It codes for CASSPQGLAGQETQYF.

In this sample, this clonotype turned up a few times. This sequence joins TRBV20-1 and TRBJ1-2, with 7 nucleotides matching TRBD1. This CDR3 contains 13 residues. V shed 0 bases and J 5 bases; nucleotides not matched to a gene: 3. Germline V lookup: CDR1 DFQATT, CDR2 SNEGSKA (reference sequence). The CDR3 DNA follows: TGCAGTGCTAGAGACGACAGGGATTATGGCTACACCTTC. Translating gives CSARDDRDYGYTF.

This clonotype was picked up many times. The rearrangement links TRBV2 to TRBJ2-1; the D gene is possibly TRBD2 (5 bases). Trimming pared 2 bases from V and 3 bases from J, leaving 11 bases between. This CDR3 has 15 residues. Germline V gene lookup returns CDR1 SNHLY and CDR2 FYNNEI. CDR3 DNA sequence: TGTGCCAGCAGTGAACCCCTAGCAGGCTACAATGAGCAGTTCTTC. Translated, it gives CASSEPLAGYNEQFF.

This clonotype occurred a few times. A much larger clone sits a single nucleotide away, making a read error possible. CDR3 in DNA: TGTGCCAGCGGCGGGACTAGCGGGAGGGCCTTGTACAATGAGCAGTTCTTC. This codes for CASGGTSGRALYNEQFF. V gene TRBV11-2 combines with J gene TRBJ2-1, with 16 bases that match TRBD2. The J segment lost 4 bases and the V segment lost 8 bases, leaving 8 bases of the junction unmatched. This CDR3 comprises 17 residues. Germline V lookup: CDR1 SGHAT, CDR2 FQNNGV.

A few counts support this clonotype. For the CDR3, the DNA is TGCGCCAGCAGCTTGCAGGGGGCGGGAGTAGCCACCGGGGAGCTGTTTTTT. It encodes CASSLQGAGVATGELFF. This chain connects TRBV5-1 to TRBJ2-2; D may be TRBD1 (8 bases). Trimming took off 1 base at V and 4 bases at J, with 17 bases between the two ends. The CDR3 sequence is 17 residues long. The germline V gene has CDR1 SGHRS and CDR2 YFSETQ.

In its sample, this clonotype was seen many times. This rearrangement joins TRBV20-1 to TRBJ1-2; no definite D call. This CDR3 region has 11 residues. The germline gives CDR1 DFQATT, CDR2 SNEGSKA (reference sequence). Trimming removed 6 bases from V and 8 bases from J, with 13 bases in between. CDR3: CSAATADGYTF. Here the CDR3 DNA reads TGCAGTGCCGCTACAGCAGACGGCTACACCTTC.

This clonotype has at least ten counts. The chain combines TRBV25-1 with TRBJ2-7, with TRBD2 matching over 7 bases. Germline V gene lookup returns CDR1 MGHDK and CDR2 SYGVNS. Trimming at V came to 4 bases and at J to 6 bases, leaving 12 bases not matched to a gene. CDR3 length equals 15 residues. This CDR3 reads CASSGPGGLSREQYF. CDR3 sequence (DNA): TGTGCCAGCAGTGGCCCGGGGGGTCTAAGCCGCGAGCAGTACTTC.

This clonotype was counted ten times or more. This sequence joins TRBV7-9 and TRBJ2-1; D may match TRBD1 or TRBD2 (6 bases each). Germline V gives CDR1 SEHNR, CDR2 FQNEAQ (reference sequence). Trimming removed 5 bases at V and 4 bases at J, with 15 bases between. The CDR3 runs to 15 residues. CDR3 DNA sequence: TGTGCCAGCAGCGAGGGGGACTGGGGGTACAATGAGCAGTTCTTC. It translates to CASSEGDWGYNEQFF.

This clonotype occurred many times. The chain links TRBV18 to TRBJ2-2, with unresolved D. The germline V and J ends were trimmed by 2 bases and 7 bases, with 5 bases remaining between them. This CDR3 region has 12 residues. CDR1 and CDR2 (germline): KGHSH, LQKENI. The CDR3 is CASSPGNGELFF. CDR3 nucleotides: TGTGCCAGCTCACCAGGGAACGGGGAGCTGTTTTTT.

Many counts were recorded for this clonotype. This chain joins TRBV12-3 or TRBV12-4 and TRBJ1-2; no reliable D call. V lost 7 bases, J lost 2 bases, and 8 bases lay in between. This CDR3 spans 12 amino acids. This CDR3 is CASIGRNYGYTF. CDR3 nucleotide sequence: TGTGCCAGCATCGGGAGAAACTATGGCTACACCTTC.

This clonotype has more than one count but fewer than ten. This chain joins TRBV27 and TRBJ2-5, with D maybe TRBD1 (6 bases). The CDR3 has 12 amino acids. V was cut by 4 bases and J by 5 bases, with 8 bases left in between. Germline assignment: CDR1 MNHEY and CDR2 SMNVEV (reference sequence). As DNA, the CDR3 is TGTGCCAGCAGTTGGGACATGGAGACCCAGTACTTC. Its protein is CASSWDMETQYF.

V and J are TRBV5-1 and TRBJ2-1; TRBD1 agrees at 9 bases. Germline lookup yields CDR1 SGHRS and CDR2 YFSETQ. The V gene end was trimmed by 4 bases and the J gene end by 1 base; junction bases not matched to a gene: 6. The CDR3 is 16 residues long. The CDR3 loop is CASSDTGTGSYNEQFF. CDR3 sequence (DNA): TGCGCCAGCAGCGATACCGGGACAGGGTCCTACAATGAGCAGTTCTTC.

In this sample, this clonotype turned up many times. The rearrangement uses TRBV30 and TRBJ2-1; 15 bases match TRBD2. Germline values: CDR1 GTSNPN, CDR2 SVGIG (reference sequence). There are 17 residues in the CDR3. V lost 2 bases and J lost 8; bases outside the gene matches: 10. Here the CDR3 DNA reads TGTGCCTGGAGTCCGACTCGGACTAGCGGGAGGGTGGATGAGCAGTTCTTC. This codes for CAWSPTRTSGRVDEQFF.

This clonotype was observed at least ten times. The rearrangement uses TRBV27 and TRBJ1-5; D unresolved. CDR1 is MNHEY, CDR2 SMNVEV, per germline (reference sequence). The CDR3 has 12 residues. V lost 2 bases and J 3 bases, leaving 2 bases between the germline ends. The CDR3: CASSLPNQPQHF. CDR3 coding DNA: TGTGCCAGCAGTTTACCCAATCAGCCCCAGCATTTT.

Concerning this clonotype: One end of the junction fails to match germline, which may point to a read error. V is TRBV15 and J is TRBJ2-6; D ambiguous. Germline CDR1 reads LNHNV; CDR2 reads YYDKDF (reference sequence). The CDR3 runs to 17 residues. CDR3 bases: TGTGCCACCGGCAGTTACAAGGAACCCTCTGGGGCCAACGTCCTGACTTTC. Its translation is CATGSYKEPSGANVLTF.

The chain uses TRBV2 and TRBJ1-4; no clear D gene. V was pared by 3 bases and J by 0 bases, with 11 bases between. Germline V gene sequence: CDR1 SNHLY, CDR2 FYNNEI. CDR3 length equals 16 residues. The CDR3 DNA reads as TGTGCCAGCAGTGATGGGAGGAGAGCAACTAATGAAAAACTGTTTTTT. This sequence encodes CASSDGRRATNEKLFF.

The chain uses TRBV5-1 and TRBJ2-3; D not certain. The last part of the DNA fits TRBJ2-5 better; the J call may be wrong. Per germline, CDR1 SGHRS and CDR2 YFSETQ. The CDR3 extends over 13 amino acids. This chain's CDR3 is CATSGILGETQYF. CDR3 sequence (DNA): TGCGCCACCTCCGGCATCCTCGGAGAGACCCAGTACTTC.

This clonotype was detected ten times or more. The rearrangement joins TRBV20-1 to TRBJ2-1; 9 nucleotides line up with TRBD2. V shed 0 bases and J 5 bases; nucleotides not matched to a gene: 5. Germline V lookup: CDR1 DFQATT, CDR2 SNEGSKA (reference sequence). This CDR3 is built from 15 residues. Here the CDR3 reads CSARDSQRGDNEQFF. CDR3 nucleotide sequence: TGCAGTGCTAGAGATTCCCAGCGGGGGGACAATGAGCAGTTCTTC.

In nucleotides, the CDR3 is TGTGCCAGCACACAGAGCTCCTACGAGCAGTACTTC. This codes for CASTQSSYEQYF. This rearrangement joins TRBV2 to TRBJ2-7, with D uncertain. Trimming cost V 7 bases and J 0 bases, with 7 bases left between them. There are 12 residues in the CDR3. The germline CDR1 and CDR2 sequences are SNHLY and FYNNEI.

The J gene is TRBJ2-4, the V gene TRBV29-1; D assignment may be TRBD1 or TRBD2 (6 bases each). This CDR3 comprises 11 residues. The germline V gene encodes CDR1 SQVTM and CDR2 ANQGSEA. Trimming cost V 5 bases and J 7 bases, with 9 bases left between them. The CDR3 DNA reads TGCAGCGTTACAGGGAGGAACATTCAGTACTTC. It is translated as CSVTGRNIQYF.